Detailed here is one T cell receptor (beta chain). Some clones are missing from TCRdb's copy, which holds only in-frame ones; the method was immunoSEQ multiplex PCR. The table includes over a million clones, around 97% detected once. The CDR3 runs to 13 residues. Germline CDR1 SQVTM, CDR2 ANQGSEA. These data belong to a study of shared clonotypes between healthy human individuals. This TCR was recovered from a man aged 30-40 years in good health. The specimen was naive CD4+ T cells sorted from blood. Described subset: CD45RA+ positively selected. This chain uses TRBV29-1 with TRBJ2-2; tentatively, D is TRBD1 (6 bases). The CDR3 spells CGGDTGNTGELFF. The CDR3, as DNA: TGCGGTGGGGACACAGGGAACACCGGGGAGCTGTTTTTT.